Listed below are T cell receptor beta chains from one sample, sequenced in a study of vaccination and CD4 T cells after COVID-19. These receptors lack a known antigen. TCRdb used MiXCR to reprocess the PCR reads, holding one entry per CDR3 protein. The sample has some 20,000 distinct CDR3 sequences; under 70% are singletons. The sample was CD4+ T cells from blood, cultured in vitro. The receptors come from a human donor who had recovered from COVID-19. Each CDR3 is given with its conserved first and last residue. The D gene is left open where the match is weak. A clone size is listed for some rows: how often the clone was seen (once, few, many), or a class if it is expanded.

NA TRBJ1-5 NA TRBV20-1 TGCAGTTCCGCCAAAACCGATAATCAGCCCCAGCATTTT CSSAKTDNQPQHF
TRBD1 TRBJ1-2 few TRBV24-1 TGTGCCACCAGTGAGACCGGGACAGGGGACGGTGGCTACACCTTC CATSETGTGDGGYTF
TRBD1 TRBJ1-2 NA TRBV6-1 TGTGCCAGCAGTGGGGACAGGTTCTATGGCTACACCTTC CASSGDRFYGYTF
NA TRBJ2-7 NA TRBV5-1 TGCGCCAGCAGCTTGGCACTGCTCCTCGACCTCGGCGAGCAGTACTTC CASSLALLLDLGEQYF
NA TRBJ2-3 NA TRBV11-3 TGTGCCAGCAGCTTAGCACAGCCCGAGGGGCCCACAGATACGCAGTATTTT CASSLAQPEGPTDTQYF
NA TRBJ2-1 NA TRBV10-3 TGTGCCATACGACAGGAGGGGGCTAGCAATGAGCAGTTCTTC CAIRQEGASNEQFF
NA TRBJ1-2 NA TRBV24-1 TGTGCCACCAGAGACACCCTGGATAACTATGGCTACACCTTC CATRDTLDNYGYTF
TRBD1 TRBJ2-7 NA TRBV27 TGTGCCAGCAGCCTCCAAGGGGCAGGGGGCTACGAGCAGTACTTC CASSLQGAGGYEQYF
TRBD1 TRBJ1-6 once TRBV20-1 TGCAGTGCTCCTGGGACAGGGCCTAATTCACCCCTCCACTTT CSAPGTGPNSPLHF
NA TRBJ1-1 NA TRBV19 TGTGCCAGCAGGCTGGTACCGGGGCTAAACACTGAAGCTTTCTTT CASRLVPGLNTEAFF
TRBD1 TRBJ1-6 NA TRBV9 TGTGCCAGCAGCGCAACGGACAGGGGTTCACCCCTCCACTTT CASSATDRGSPLHF
TRBD2 TRBJ2-5 NA TRBV7-7 TGTGCTAGCAGCTTAGGTTCCGGGACTAGCGGCCAAGAGACCCAGTACTTC CASSLGSGTSGQETQYF
NA TRBJ2-7 once TRBV14 TGTGCCAGCAGCCAAGTCGGGCGGGTTCAGTACTTC CASSQVGRVQYF
NA TRBJ2-7 few TRBV7-2 TGTGCCAGCAGCTCTTCGGGACTCAGCTCCTACGAGCAGTACTTC CASSSSGLSSYEQYF
NA TRBJ1-2 few TRBV24-1 TGTGCCACCAGTGAGACAGGCGGCTATGGCTACACCTTC CATSETGGYGYTF
NA TRBJ1-2 few TRBV6-1 TGTGCCAGCAGAACACGAGAAGGGGATGGCTACACCTTC CASRTREGDGYTF
NA TRBJ2-5 few TRBV7-8 TGTGCCAGCAGCTCGGACAGAGAGGAGACCCAGTACTTC CASSSDREETQYF
NA TRBJ2-2 NA TRBV29-1 TGCAGCGTTGAAGTTGGAGTACGCACCGGGGAGCTGTTTTTT CSVEVGVRTGELFF
NA TRBJ2-5 NA TRBV6-1 TGTGCCAGCAGTGAAGGTTTCGACAGGTACCAAGAGACCCAGTACTTC CASSEGFDRYQETQYF
TRBD2 TRBJ2-2 NA TRBV6-2/TRBV6-3 TGTGCCAGCAGTGTAGCGGGAGGTTGGTCCGGGGAGCTGTTTTTT CASSVAGGWSGELFF
NA TRBJ2-3 NA TRBV5-1 TGCGCCAGCAGGGACAGCGACACAGATACGCAGTATTTT CASRDSDTDTQYF
TRBD1 TRBJ2-4 NA TRBV6-2/TRBV6-3 TGTGCCAGCAGCCACAGGGGGACAGGGGTGAACATTCAGTACTTC CASSHRGTGVNIQYF
TRBD2 TRBJ2-1 NA TRBV11-1 TGTGCCAGCAGCTTAGGGCCTAGCGGGGGGTTTTCCGGTGAGCAGTTCTTC CASSLGPSGGFSGEQFF
TRBD2 TRBJ2-7 few TRBV20-1 TGCAGTGCTAGATCCAGCGGGGGGACCTACGAGCAGTACTTC CSARSSGGTYEQYF
TRBD1 TRBJ2-2 NA TRBV24-1 TGTGCCACCAGTGATTCGACAGGGTTCACCGGGGAGCTGTTTTTT CATSDSTGFTGELFF
NA TRBJ2-7 NA TRBV12-3/TRBV12-4 TGTGCCAGCAGTTTAGACTACGAGCAGTACTTC CASSLDYEQYF
NA TRBJ2-5 few TRBV7-2 TGTGCCAGCAGCAAAGCGGCTCAGACCCAGTACTTC CASSKAAQTQYF
NA TRBJ2-1 NA TRBV28 TGTGCCAGCACCCGGGACGGCAGCTCCTACAATGAGCAGTTCTTC CASTRDGSSYNEQFF
NA TRBJ1-1 NA TRBV5-1 TGCGCCAGCAGCTTTGTAACAGGGTTGCAGAACACTGAAGCTTTCTTT CASSFVTGLQNTEAFF
TRBD2 TRBJ2-5 NA TRBV6-1 TGTGCCAGCAGTGGAACTAGCGGGAGTTTGACCCAGTACTTC CASSGTSGSLTQYF
TRBD1 TRBJ2-1 NA TRBV27 TGTGCCAGCAGCCTACCCCGACAGGGTAGGCATGAGCAGTTCTTC CASSLPRQGRHEQFF
NA TRBJ1-2 NA TRBV11-2 TGTGCCAGCAGCTTAGACCGGGCCGGGATGTGCACCTTC CASSLDRAGMCTF
NA TRBJ1-1 few TRBV7-8 TGTGCCAGCAGCTTAGGCCTGGAGTACACTGAAGCTTTCTTT CASSLGLEYTEAFF
NA TRBJ2-3 once TRBV27 TGTGCCAGCAGTTTGATGGCAGCCACAGATACGCAGTATTTT CASSLMAATDTQYF
NA TRBJ2-4 NA TRBV11-2 TGTGCCAGCAGCAAGCGCACCGGGATAGCCAAAAACATTCAGTACTTC CASSKRTGIAKNIQYF
TRBD2 TRBJ2-1 NA TRBV19 TGTGCCAGTAGCCCTAGCGGGAGGGCAATGACAGTCAATGAGCAGTTCTTC CASSPSGRAMTVNEQFF
NA TRBJ1-1 few TRBV20-1 TGCAGTGCTAGATATTTCGACGCTTTCTTT CSARYFDAFF
NA TRBJ1-2 NA TRBV10-2 TGCGCCAGCAGAGGTCGCAGTGAAGGGTTGGACTATGGCTACACCTTC CASRGRSEGLDYGYTF
NA TRBJ1-2 NA TRBV12-3/TRBV12-4 TGTGCCAGCAGTTTAGCCGCAGGGGCGAGTGGCTACACCTTC CASSLAAGASGYTF
NA TRBJ1-2 NA TRBV2 TGTGCCAGCAGTGGACAGCGCTATGGCTACACCTTC CASSGQRYGYTF
NA TRBJ2-7 NA TRBV6-2/TRBV6-3 TGTGCCAGCACCAAATCGGGATACGAGCAGTACTTC CASTKSGYEQYF
NA TRBJ1-6 NA TRBV11-2 TGTGCCAGCAGCCGCGTGGTTTTGGGTAATTCACCCCTCCACTTT CASSRVVLGNSPLHF
TRBD2 TRBJ2-1 NA TRBV14 TGTGCCAGCAGCCACAGACTAGCGGGAGCCCATGAGCAGTTCTTC CASSHRLAGAHEQFF
NA TRBJ1-2 NA TRBV28 TGTGCCAGCAGGCCGACTCGGAGATATGGCTACACCTTC CASRPTRRYGYTF
TRBD1 TRBJ1-2 NA TRBV27 TGTGCCAGCAGTAAACGGGACAGGGTTTATGGCTACACCTTC CASSKRDRVYGYTF
NA TRBJ2-5 NA TRBV20-1 TGCAGTGAATCCGGAACGAGCGGTGCCCAAGAGACCCAGTACTTC CSESGTSGAQETQYF
TRBD2 TRBJ2-7 NA TRBV18 TGTGCCAGCTCACCCTGGACTAGTGGGGACGAGCAGTACTTC CASSPWTSGDEQYF
NA TRBJ1-5 NA TRBV12-3/TRBV12-4 TGTGCCAGCAGTTTGTCACAGTTTCATCAGCCCCAGCATTTT CASSLSQFHQPQHF
TRBD2 TRBJ2-3 few TRBV20-1 TGCAGTGCTAGCCGACTAGCGGGGGTGTATACGCAGTATTTT CSASRLAGVYTQYF
TRBD1 TRBJ1-1 NA TRBV11-3 TGTGCCAGCAGCTTTAATCAGGGGGCGGACACTGAAGCTTTCTTT CASSFNQGADTEAFF
TRBD1 TRBJ2-2 NA TRBV5-1 TGCGCCAGCAGCTTGGTGGCAGGGGGCGGCACCGGGGAGCTGTTTTTT CASSLVAGGGTGELFF
TRBD1 TRBJ2-4 few TRBV6-2/TRBV6-3 TGTGCCAGCAGGGCCGGGACAGAGATAGCCAAAAACATTCAGTACTTC CASRAGTEIAKNIQYF
NA TRBJ2-2 few TRBV19 TGTGCCAGTAGTATAGAAGGGGTAGGCCACGGCCGAACCGGGGAGCTGTTTTTT CASSIEGVGHGRTGELFF
TRBD1 TRBJ1-5 once TRBV12-3/TRBV12-4 TGTGCCAGCAGCCAGGGGGTACGCAATCAGCCCCAGCATTTT CASSQGVRNQPQHF